This T cell receptor beta chain was sequenced during a study of graft-versus-host responses after intestinal transplantation. Across the study: Recipients uniformly received anti-thymocyte globulin induction, followed by tacrolimus and steroids for three to four years.

Study conclusions and caveats: Recipient-marrow GvH clones were detected, some having first appeared in ileum or blood. Patients who carried graft-donor T cell macrochimerism also had high graft-versus-host to host-versus-graft clonal ratios in their allografts.

Clones were read by immunoSEQ multiplex PCR, and TCRdb kept only the in-frame ones, dropping some. The sample carries 85,000 to 90,000 clones, roughly 88% recorded once. Of note for this clone: Its antigen is not known.

This CDR3 contains 13 residues. Trimming stripped 5 bases from V and 4 bases from J, with 11 bases between. The V gene's germline CDR1 is MNHEY and CDR2 SMNVEV (reference sequence). This clonotype was obtained from a human donor who received an intestinal transplant. The chain uses TRBV27 and TRBJ1-2; D is perhaps TRBD1 (6 bases). The sample consisted of unstimulated CD4+ T cells sorted from spleen or lymph node cells, taken before intestinal transplant. The CDR3 loop is CASSPRGGYGYTF. CDR3 DNA: TGTGCCAGCAGTCCGAGGGGGGGCTATGGCTACACCTTC.